The clone carrying this T cell receptor (beta chain) was picked up a small number of times. Its antigen is unknown. Each CDR3 protein is one row after TCRdb ran MiXCR on the reads. The sample has approximately 990,000 distinct CDR3 sequences, 25% to 40% seen once. This entry comes from a study of T cell repertoires in cytomegalovirus infection. Looking at the study overall: Alongside well-studied HLA-B-restricted CMV epitopes, recently identified HLA-C-restricted CMV epitopes were also used. CMV infection plus the matching HLA type was flagged by public TCR beta signatures.

Findings and limits, study-wide: Summed frequency of shared TCR beta families picked out CMV carriers who also had the relevant HLA. Ex vivo responses were dominated by HLA-C-restricted CMV-specific TCR beta clonotypes.

This CDR3 comprises 15 residues. V gave up 6 bases and J gave up 0 bases; unmatched junction bases: 6. CDR1 and CDR2 from the germline V gene are MNHEY and SMNVEV (reference sequence). V gene TRBV27 combines with J gene TRBJ1-1; TRBD1 agrees at 8 bases. The clonotype comes from a human donor in good health (CMV status not recorded). Some clones in this sample may be carry-over from other donors' samples. The input for sequencing was cultured CD8+ T cells from PBMCs, taken from culture after CMV antigen stimulation. CDR3 coding DNA: TGTGCCAGCAGCGGACAGGGATTCATGAACACTGAAGCTTTCTTT. Protein: CASSGQGFMNTEAFF.